Following are 27 T cell receptor beta chains from one sample sequenced in a study of T-cell memory formation after mild COVID-19. TCRdb fed the 5' RACE reads into MiXCR, producing one record per CDR3 protein. This repertoire shows around 410,000 distinct CDR3 sequences, about 25% found once; its top ten account for approximately 14%. The specimen sequenced was PBMCs or a T cell subset sorted from them (not recorded which). These TCRs come from an adult woman who had mild COVID-19 (a few samples of this study predate the infection). Cell type and time point are not known.

This clonotype was counted between two and nine times. The chain links TRBV6-6 to TRBJ2-3; D call uncertain. Germline values: CDR1 MNHNY, CDR2 SVGAGI (reference sequence). This CDR3 is built from 15 residues. Between the trimmed V and J ends, which lost 2 bases and 2 bases, there was a span of 11 bases. The CDR3 bases are TGTGCCAGCAGTTACCGTCTCCAACCCACAGATACGCAGTATTTT. Translating it yields CASSYRLQPTDTQYF.

The chain has TRBV3-1 and TRBJ2-7; D call uncertain. V lost 0 bases, J lost 6 bases, and 9 bases lay in between. The CDR3 is 13 amino acids. Looked up from germline, CDR1 is LGHDT and CDR2 is YNNKEL (reference sequence). This CDR3 is CASSQDRVSEQYF. The CDR3 DNA sequence: TGTGCCAGCAGCCAAGATCGGGTGAGCGAGCAGTACTTC.

This clonotype was detected a few times. The rearrangement links TRBV4-1 to TRBJ2-2; the D is unclear. V lost 5 bases and J 8 bases, leaving 18 bases between the germline ends. In germline, CDR1 is MGHRA, CDR2 YSYEKL. The length of the CDR3 is 15 residues. CDR3 nucleotide sequence: TGCGCCAGCAGCAAGGAAAGGGCCCGCAGGGGGGAGCTGTTTTTT. Its protein is CASSKERARRGELFF.

The genes are TRBV7-9 and TRBJ2-5; no reliable D call. The CDR3 extends over 19 amino acids. V shed 2 bases and J shed 3 bases, with 25 bases lying between them. Germline loops: CDR1 SEHNR, CDR2 FQNEAQ (reference sequence). The CDR3 bases are TGTGCCAGCAGCTTACTCCCCCCCGGGTACCCCACGTACGAAGAGACCCAGTACTTC. Translation gives CASSLLPPGYPTYEETQYF.

The V and J genes are TRBV20-1 and TRBJ1-1; D remains unclear. From germline, CDR1 is DFQATT and CDR2 SNEGSKA (reference sequence). The CDR3 spans 14 residues. Trimming removed 1 base at V and 1 base at J, with 10 bases between. CDR3 region: CSARVDMKNTEAFF. DNA for the CDR3: TGCAGTGCTAGAGTAGACATGAAGAACACTGAAGCTTTCTTT.

The V gene is TRBV7-9, the J gene TRBJ2-4, with a possible D match to TRBD1 (6 bases). Trimming cost V 5 bases and J 7 bases, with 15 bases left between them. This CDR3 has 14 residues. Germline CDR1 SEHNR, CDR2 FQNEAQ (reference sequence). Here the CDR3 reads CASSPSRDNNIQYF. The CDR3 nucleotides read TGTGCCAGCAGCCCAAGCCGGGACAATAACATTCAGTACTTC.

The chain couples TRBV20-1 to TRBJ2-7; 14 positions agree with TRBD2. Germline V gives CDR1 DFQATT, CDR2 SNEGSKA (reference sequence). V trimming: 6 bases; J trimming: 3 bases; junction bases outside the gene matches: 10. The CDR3 consists of 16 residues. The CDR3 coding sequence is TGCAGTGCCGCATCCGGGACTAGCGGGGGATACTACGAGCAGTACTTC. It yields the protein CSAASGTSGGYYEQYF.

This clonotype appeared a few times. The J gene is TRBJ2-1, the V gene TRBV19; D may be TRBD2 (6 bases). The CDR3 is 13 residues long. Germline V gene data show CDR1 as LNHDA and CDR2 as SQIVND (reference sequence). V dropped 4 bases and J dropped 5 bases, with 9 bases sitting between them. CDR3 protein: CASSRLGDNEQFF. The CDR3 bases are TGTGCCAGTAGTAGACTAGGGGACAATGAGCAGTTCTTC. The entire variable domain, with the rest obtained from reference TRBV19 and TRBJ2-1, is as follows: DGGITQSPKYLFRKEGQNVTLSCEQNLNHDAMYWYRQDPGQGLRLIYYSQIVNDFQKGDIAEGYSVSREKKESFPLTVTSAQKNPTAFYLCASSRLGDNEQFFGPGTRLTVL.

The J gene is TRBJ1-5, the V gene TRBV10-3; 11 nucleotides line up with TRBD1. CDR1 ENHRY and CDR2 SYGVKD come from the germline V gene. There are 14 residues in the CDR3. V was clipped by 10 bases and J by 2 bases; unmatched bases: 4. CDR3 nucleotides: TGTGCCACCGGACAGGGGGCTGGCAATCAGCCCCAGCATTTT. Translation gives CATGQGAGNQPQHF.

This clonotype was observed a handful of times. This sequence joins TRBV11-3 and TRBJ1-3; D uncertain. V lost 5 bases and J lost 0, with 8 bases in between. This CDR3 comprises 14 residues. Germline CDR1 SGHNT, CDR2 YENEEA. The CDR3 here is CASSEGFSGNTIYF. DNA of the CDR3: TGTGCCAGCAGCGAGGGATTCTCTGGAAACACCATATATTTT.

Only a few counts were recorded for this clonotype. Given a much more abundant clone one base away, this may be a read error. The chain joins TRBV7-8 to TRBJ2-5; unclear D gene. Per the germline V gene, CDR1 is SGHVS and CDR2 is FQNEAQ. The length of the CDR3 is 13 residues. The germline V and J ends were trimmed by 2 bases and 2 bases, with 6 bases remaining between them. CDR3 in amino acids: CASSLSQQETQYF. CDR3 nucleotide sequence: TGTGCCAGCAGCTTATCCCAGCAAGAGACCCAGTACTTC.

In its sample, this clonotype was seen a few times. V and J are TRBV25-1 and TRBJ2-1, with TRBD1 identical over 8 bases. The CDR3 loop spans 15 amino acids. The germline CDR1 and CDR2 sequences are MGHDK and SYGVNS. Trimming at V came to 6 bases and at J to 8 bases, leaving 12 bases not matched to a gene. The chain's CDR3 is CASSPPRDRIHEQFF. The CDR3 coding sequence is TGTGCCAGCAGCCCCCCCCGGGACAGGATCCATGAGCAGTTCTTC.

The chain links TRBV25-1 to TRBJ2-6; no clear D. V lost 3 bases and J 1 base, leaving 7 bases between the germline ends. CDR1 is MGHDK, CDR2 SYGVNS, per germline. The CDR3 spans 15 residues. CDR3 sequence (DNA): TGTGCCAGCAGTGACCCCGGGTCTGGGGCCAACGTCCTGACTTTC. It specifies CASSDPGSGANVLTF.

This chain uses TRBV20-1 with TRBJ2-5, with D uncertain. The CDR3 runs to 15 residues. Trimming removed 3 bases from V and 1 base from J, with 15 bases in between. Germline assignment: CDR1 DFQATT and CDR2 SNEGSKA (reference sequence). The chain's CDR3 is CSARAVTQSQETQYF. The CDR3 bases are TGCAGTGCTAGGGCCGTGACCCAAAGCCAAGAGACCCAGTACTTC.

This clonotype was counted only a few times. The chain employs TRBV12-3 or TRBV12-4 and TRBJ2-3, with D uncertain. Deletions cut 5 bases from V and 6 bases from J, with 12 bases between. The CDR3 is 13 amino acids. In DNA form, the CDR3 reads TGTGCCAGCAGTCCGCACCCCCCGGATACGCAGTATTTT. Its protein product is CASSPHPPDTQYF.

This clonotype was seen only a few times. The rearrangement uses TRBV7-3 and TRBJ2-3; D is possibly TRBD2 (7 bases). Trimming stripped 2 bases from V and 8 bases from J, with 17 bases between. Germline assignment: CDR1 SGHTA and CDR2 FQGTGA. The CDR3 is made up of 15 amino acids. The DNA for the CDR3 is TGTGCCAGCAGCTTAGGGGGGGCCCTCCGGGGTACGCAGTATTTT. Residues: CASSLGGALRGTQYF.

In this sample, this clonotype turned up a few times. The chain carries TRBV2 and TRBJ2-7; D possibly corresponds to TRBD1 (6 bases). The CDR3 is 13 residues long. Germline CDR1 is SNHLY and CDR2 is FYNNEI. The germline V and J ends were trimmed by 6 bases and 9 bases, with 18 bases remaining between them. In DNA form, the CDR3 reads TGTGCCAGCAGCGGAGATCAACAGGGCATGCAGTACTTC. The encoded protein is CASSGDQQGMQYF. The variable domain in full, completed from reference TRBV2 and TRBJ2-7, reads EPEVTQTPSHQVTQMGQEVILRCVPISNHLYFYWYRQILGQKVEFLVSFYNNEISEKSEIFDDQFSVERPDGSNFTLKIRSTKLEDSAMYFCASSGDQQGMQYFGPGTRLTVT.

This clonotype came up a few times. This chain uses TRBV3-1 with TRBJ2-7; TRBD1 aligns across 7 bases. V lost 2 bases, J lost 2 bases, and 9 bases stayed unmatched. Germline V CDR1 and CDR2: LGHDT, YNNKEL (reference sequence). The CDR3 consists of 16 residues. This chain's CDR3 is CASSQRIDRDPYEQYF. As DNA, the CDR3 is TGTGCCAGCAGCCAAAGGATCGACAGGGATCCCTACGAGCAGTACTTC.

The chain's CDR3 is CASSVFLAGTDTQYF. The CDR3 region has the DNA TGTGCCAGCAGCGTATTTTTGGCGGGCACAGATACGCAGTATTTT. The chain carries TRBV9 and TRBJ2-3; D remains ambiguous. Trimming removed 1 base at V and 1 base at J, with 10 bases between. The CDR3 covers 15 residues. Germline values: CDR1 SGDLS, CDR2 YYNGEE.

This clonotype was detected a few times. The rearrangement uses TRBV29-1 and TRBJ2-2, with 7 bases identical to TRBD1. Germline trimming cut 5 bases from V and 3 bases from J; bases unmatched to any gene: 9. This CDR3 region has 15 residues. Germline assignment: CDR1 SQVTM and CDR2 ANQGSEA. The CDR3: CSVTLRQGHTGELFF. DNA for the CDR3: TGCAGCGTTACACTTCGACAGGGTCACACCGGGGAGCTGTTTTTT.

The chain couples TRBV5-1 to TRBJ2-2; 8 bases are a match to TRBD1. J gave up 4 bases and V 0 bases, and 8 bases lay outside the gene matches. Germline loops: CDR1 SGHRS, CDR2 YFSETQ. This CDR3 has 17 amino acids. CDR3 DNA sequence: TGCGCCAGCAGCTTGGCTTCCGGGACAGGAGTCACCGGGGAGCTGTTTTTT. This codes for CASSLASGTGVTGELFF.

The chain joins TRBV13 to TRBJ2-3; D is tentatively TRBD1 or TRBD2 (5 bases each). From germline, CDR1 is PRHDT and CDR2 FYEKMQ (reference sequence). V was pared by 0 bases and J by 8 bases, with 9 bases between. The CDR3 has 13 amino acids. The CDR3 region is CASSLGAGTTQYF. The CDR3 DNA reads TGTGCCAGCAGCTTAGGGGCAGGGACTACGCAGTATTTT.

The chain combines TRBV9 with TRBJ2-5; a weak D match, TRBD1 (7 bases). V was cut by 0 bases and J by 5 bases, with 20 bases left in between. The germline CDR1 and CDR2 sequences are SGDLS and YYNGEE. The CDR3 is 17 residues long. As DNA, the CDR3 is TGTGCCAGCAGCGTAGGAGGGCGGGGACAGAGGAGTGAGACCCAGTACTTC. It yields the protein CASSVGGRGQRSETQYF.

V gene TRBV5-4 combines with J gene TRBJ2-2, with D possibly being TRBD1 (5 bases). Germline CDR1 is SGHNT and CDR2 is YYREEE (reference sequence). Deletions cut 3 bases from V and 1 base from J, with 10 bases between. The CDR3 is 15 amino acids. The CDR3 loop reads CASSSDQGNTGELFF. Here the CDR3 DNA reads TGTGCCAGCAGCTCGGACCAGGGGAACACCGGGGAGCTGTTTTTT.

This clonotype showed up just a few times. The chain carries TRBV3-1 and TRBJ2-1; D is unclear. There are 18 residues in the CDR3. The V end was cut by 1 base, the J end by 0 bases, with 16 bases between. CDR1 and CDR2 from the germline V gene are LGHDT and YNNKEL (reference sequence). The CDR3 nucleotides read TGTGCCAGCAGCCAAGCTCAGACCCGCCTTAGCTCCTACAATGAGCAGTTCTTC. Encoded protein: CASSQAQTRLSSYNEQFF.

The V gene is TRBV12-5, the J gene TRBJ1-1; D unclear. This CDR3 spans 13 amino acids. Trimming pared 8 bases from V and 4 bases from J, leaving 14 bases between. Germline lookup yields CDR1 LGHNT and CDR2 FRNRAP. The DNA for the CDR3 is TGTGCTAGTACCGTTCAAGTTGGCACTGAAGCTTTCTTT. Its protein product is CASTVQVGTEAFF.

This clonotype has more than one count but fewer than ten. The chain couples TRBV23-1 to TRBJ2-3, with D unresolved. TRBV23-1 is marked as an open reading frame, function uncertain. V lost 4 bases and J 5 bases, leaving 10 bases between the germline ends. This CDR3 has 13 residues. The CDR3 reads CASSPTKGDTQYF. CDR3 in DNA: TGCGCCAGCAGTCCGACGAAGGGAGATACGCAGTATTTT.